This T cell receptor (beta chain) derives from a study of blood T cells in healthy people across ages. This clonotype was observed at least ten times. The donors, healthy Caucasians from Russia, were aged 6 to 90. Total RNA was isolated from each sample in quantities of at least 6 micrograms. Primers used in a second PCR of roughly 6 to 11 cycles were a sample-barcoded 5' primer and a J-beta primer mix. Per-sample output comprised a minimum of 2.5 million paired-end reads containing CDR3. MiXCR was run by TCRdb on the 5' RACE reads, yielding one entry per CDR3 protein. The sample lists about 1,800,000 distinct CDR3 sequences, about 28% seen once, with about 7.7% in the top ten. The specimen was blood. The clonotype comes from a woman aged 30 to 39 in good health.

In nucleotides, the CDR3 is TGTGCCAGCAGCCAAAACCCCTCCGGAGCGGGCTACAATGAGCAGTTCTTC. Translation gives CASSQNPSGAGYNEQFF. This rearrangement joins TRBV7-6 to TRBJ2-1; TRBD2 might be the D (6 bases). The germline V and J ends were trimmed by 5 bases and 3 bases, with 20 bases remaining between them. The germline V gene has CDR1 SGHVS and CDR2 FNYEAQ. The CDR3 has 17 residues.